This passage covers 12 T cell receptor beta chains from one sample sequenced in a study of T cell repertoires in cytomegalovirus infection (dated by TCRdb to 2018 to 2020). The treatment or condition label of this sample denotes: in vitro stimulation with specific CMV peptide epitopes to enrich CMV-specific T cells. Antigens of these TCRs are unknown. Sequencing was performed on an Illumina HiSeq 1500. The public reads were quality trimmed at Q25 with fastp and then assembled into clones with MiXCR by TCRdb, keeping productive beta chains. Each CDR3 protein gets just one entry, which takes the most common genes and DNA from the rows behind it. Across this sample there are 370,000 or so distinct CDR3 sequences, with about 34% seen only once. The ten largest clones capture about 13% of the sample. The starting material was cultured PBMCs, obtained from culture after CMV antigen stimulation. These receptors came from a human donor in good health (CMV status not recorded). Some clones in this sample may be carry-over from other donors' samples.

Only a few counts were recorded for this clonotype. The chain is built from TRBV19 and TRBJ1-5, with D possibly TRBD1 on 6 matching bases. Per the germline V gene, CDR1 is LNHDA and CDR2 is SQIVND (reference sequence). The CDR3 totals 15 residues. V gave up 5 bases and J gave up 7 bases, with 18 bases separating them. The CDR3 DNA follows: TGTGCCAGTAGTGCGCCTGAAAGGGGGGAACAGCCCCAGCATTTT. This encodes CASSAPERGEQPQHF.

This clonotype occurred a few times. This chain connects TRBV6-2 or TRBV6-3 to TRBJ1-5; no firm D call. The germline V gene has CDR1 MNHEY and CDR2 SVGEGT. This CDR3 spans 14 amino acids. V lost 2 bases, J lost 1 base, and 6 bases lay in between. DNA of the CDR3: TGTGCCAGCAGTTACGCGGGAAGCAATCAGCCCCAGCATTTT. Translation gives CASSYAGSNQPQHF.

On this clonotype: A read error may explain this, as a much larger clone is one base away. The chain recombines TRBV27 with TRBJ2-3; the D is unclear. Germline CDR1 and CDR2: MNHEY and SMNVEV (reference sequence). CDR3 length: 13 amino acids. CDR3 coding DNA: TGTGCCAGCAGGCGTCCGGGTTCAGATACGCATTATTTT. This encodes CASRRPGSDTHYF.

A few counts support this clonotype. CDR3 DNA sequence: TGTGCCATCAGTGAAACTACTCGAGGCGATACGCAGTATTTT. It codes for CAISETTRGDTQYF. The V and J genes are TRBV10-3 and TRBJ2-3; D unclear. The V gene's germline CDR1 is ENHRY and CDR2 SYGVKD. Trimming left V 3 bases short and J 6 bases short, with 13 bases between. The CDR3 has 14 residues.

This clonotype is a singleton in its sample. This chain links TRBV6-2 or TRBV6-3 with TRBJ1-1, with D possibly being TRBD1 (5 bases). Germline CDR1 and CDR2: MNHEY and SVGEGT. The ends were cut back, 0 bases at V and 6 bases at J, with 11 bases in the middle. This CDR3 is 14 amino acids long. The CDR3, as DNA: TGTGCCAGCAGTTACTCTATGGCGGGGGCTGAAGCTTTCTTT. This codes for CASSYSMAGAEAFF.

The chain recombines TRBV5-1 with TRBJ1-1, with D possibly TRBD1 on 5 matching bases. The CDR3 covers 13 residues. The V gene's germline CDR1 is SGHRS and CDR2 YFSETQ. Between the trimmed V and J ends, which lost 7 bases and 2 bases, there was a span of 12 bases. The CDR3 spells CASGSTGNTEAFF. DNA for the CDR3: TGCGCCAGCGGAAGTACAGGAAACACTGAAGCTTTCTTT.

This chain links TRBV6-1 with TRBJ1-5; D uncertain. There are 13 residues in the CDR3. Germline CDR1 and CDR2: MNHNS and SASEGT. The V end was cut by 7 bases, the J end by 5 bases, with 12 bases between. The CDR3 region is CASTRRLDQPQHF. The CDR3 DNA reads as TGTGCCAGCACTCGCCGTCTAGATCAGCCCCAGCATTTT.

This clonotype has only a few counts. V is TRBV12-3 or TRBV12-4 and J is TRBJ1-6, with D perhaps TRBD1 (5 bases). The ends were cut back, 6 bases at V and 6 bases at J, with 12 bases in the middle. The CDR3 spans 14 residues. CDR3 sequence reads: CASSLGTVNSPLHF. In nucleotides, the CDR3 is TGTGCCAGCAGCCTCGGGACCGTTAATTCACCCCTCCACTTT.

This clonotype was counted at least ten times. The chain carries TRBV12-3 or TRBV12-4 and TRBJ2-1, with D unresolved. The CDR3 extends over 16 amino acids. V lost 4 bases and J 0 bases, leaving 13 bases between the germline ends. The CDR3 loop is CASSSPPVSSYNEQFF. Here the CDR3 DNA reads TGTGCCAGCAGTTCCCCTCCGGTAAGCTCCTACAATGAGCAGTTCTTC.

The CDR3 nucleotides read TGTGCCAGCAGCCCCAACACAGGAGAGACCCAGTACTTC. Its translation: CASSPNTGETQYF. The chain employs TRBV11-2 and TRBJ2-5; possibly TRBD1 for D (5 bases). V lost 5 bases and J lost 4, with 11 bases in between. The CDR3 sequence is 13 residues long. CDR1 and CDR2 from the germline V gene are SGHAT and FQNNGV.

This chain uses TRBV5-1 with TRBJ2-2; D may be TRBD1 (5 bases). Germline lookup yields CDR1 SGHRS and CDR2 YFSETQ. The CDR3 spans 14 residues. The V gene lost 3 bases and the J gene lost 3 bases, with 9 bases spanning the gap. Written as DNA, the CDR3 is TGCGCCAGCAGCTCTGACAGATACACCGGGGAGCTGTTTTTT. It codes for CASSSDRYTGELFF.

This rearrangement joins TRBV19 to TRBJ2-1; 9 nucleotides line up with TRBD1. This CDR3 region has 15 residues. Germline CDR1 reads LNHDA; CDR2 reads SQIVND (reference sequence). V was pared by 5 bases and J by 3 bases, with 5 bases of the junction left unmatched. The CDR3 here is CASSLGQGNYNEQFF. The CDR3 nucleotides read TGTGCCAGTAGTCTAGGACAGGGGAACTACAATGAGCAGTTCTTC.